The sequence of this T cell receptor beta chain was determined in a study of molecular identifiers for immune sequencing clone quantification. The study's findings and limits: Effector cells kept over 98% of their molecules in clones above 20 RNA copies, while naive cells kept under 1% there.

The CDR3 length is 14 residues. Germline CDR1 is SNHLY and CDR2 is FYNNEI. V dropped 1 base and J dropped 2 bases, with 9 bases sitting between them. This clonotype has ten or more counts. Its antigen is not known. Via MiXCR, TCRdb re-called the PCR reads, giving one row per CDR3 protein. The data contain more than 550,000 distinct CDR3 sequences, 25% of them singletons. Investigators produced naive CD8 libraries from 20,000 to 1,000,000 sorted cells, drawing on 10%, 30% or 50% RNA. Sequenced material: naive CD8+ T cells from blood, with Jurkat cell RNA spiked in. Stated subset: FACS-sorted CD8+CD4-CCR7+CD45RA+ naive T cells. J is TRBJ2-7 and V is TRBV2; a weak D match, TRBD1 (6 bases). The receptor's source is a human donor in good health. Some libraries in this study had Jurkat cell RNA spiked in. CDR3 protein: CASSEGGTTYEQYF. The DNA for the CDR3 is TGTGCCAGCAGTGAAGGGGGGACAACCTACGAGCAGTACTTC.